A selection of T cell receptor beta chains follows, all from one sample in a study of control samples from healthy donors and cancer patients. Profiled with immunoSEQ multiplex PCR; TCRdb holds only in-frame clones, not every one. The profile covers about 80,000 clones, with 75% to 95% appearing a single time and 15% to 20% taken by the ten largest. The sequenced material came from blood. Source of these receptors: a man aged 50 to 59 in good health. The CDR3 runs from the conserved cysteine through the conserved F or W. The order of the fields is J gene, V gene, D gene, clone size, CDR3 DNA, CDR3 protein. The D gene is left open where the match is weak. The size of a clone is reported for some rows only, either as once, few or many, or as a class for expanded clones.

TRBJ2-7 TRBV7-8 . . TGTGCCAGCAGCTTAGCGGGGGTCCGGGACGGTACATTCTTC CASSLAGVRDGTFF
TRBJ2-6 TRBV6-2/TRBV6-3 . . TGTGCCAGCAGTTACGACCTCGCGGCCGGGGCCAACGTCCTGACTTTC CASSYDLAAGANVLTF
TRBJ1-5 TRBV12-3/TRBV12-4 . . TGTGCCAGCAAAGGCGGAAATCAGCCCCAGCATTTT CASKGGNQPQHF
TRBJ2-5 TRBV3-1/TRBV3-2 . . TGTGCCAGCAGCCAAGATCGCGAGACCCAGTACTTC CASSQDRETQYF
TRBJ1-6 TRBV28 . . TGTGCCAGCAGTTTTCCGGGTTCACCCCTCCACTTT CASSFPGSPLHF
TRBJ1-4 TRBV30 . . TGTGCCTGGAGCTCGGGGGATGTTAACGAAAAACTGTTTTTT CAWSSGDVNEKLFF
TRBJ2-2 TRBV5-1 . . TGCGCCAGCAGCTTTCTGAGCCTGCCGAACACCGGGGAGCTGTTTTTT CASSFLSLPNTGELFF
TRBJ2-7 TRBV10-1 . . TGCGCCAGCAGTGTAGGGGAAAGCTCCTACGAGCAGTACTTC CASSVGESSYEQYF
TRBJ2-3 TRBV28 TRBD1 . TGTGCCAGCAGTACAGCCGGGACAGGGGTTTCATGGGGCACAGATACGCAGTATTTT CASSTAGTGVSWGTDTQYF
TRBJ2-6 TRBV24-1 . . TGTGCCACCAGTGACGGCTCTGGGGCCAACGTCCTGACTTTC CATSDGSGANVLTF
TRBJ1-5 TRBV2 . few TGTGCCAGCAGTGACGGGTGGGGGAATAGCAATCAGCCCCAGCATTTT CASSDGWGNSNQPQHF
TRBJ1-2 TRBV19 . medium-sized TGTGCCAGTAGTATATTCGGGGGGAACTATGGCTACACCTTC CASSIFGGNYGYTF
TRBJ1-1 TRBV29-1 . . TGCAGCGTTGAGACCGCCTGGGGGACTGAAGCTTTCTTT CSVETAWGTEAFF
TRBJ2-3 TRBV6-6 TRBD2 . TGTGCCAGCAGTGCCCCTAGCGGGGGGGGAGATACGCAGTATTTT CASSAPSGGGDTQYF
TRBJ2-7 TRBV7-2 . . TGTGCCAGCAGCCTGCAAGGGGGGCTTCCTTCCTACGAGCAGTACTTC CASSLQGGLPSYEQYF
TRBJ2-3 TRBV6-6 . . TGTGCCAGCAGCCCCGGGGGTAATACGCAGTATTTT CASSPGGNTQYF
TRBJ1-1 TRBV4-3 . . TGCGCCAGCAGCCAAGATAATGGGGGGAACACTGAAGCTTTCTTT CASSQDNGGNTEAFF
TRBJ1-6 TRBV7-6 . . TGTGCCAGCAGCCCCATTTCAGGCAGTTTTAATTCACCCCTCCACTTT CASSPISGSFNSPLHF
TRBJ2-7 TRBV29-1 . . TGCAGCGTTGAAGACAGGGGCAGGGTACACGAGCAGTACTTC CSVEDRGRVHEQYF
TRBJ1-2 TRBV7-2 . . TGTGCCAGCAGCCCGCCAGGACAGCTAGCTGCCGGTGGCTACACCTTC CASSPPGQLAAGGYTF
TRBJ1-2 TRBV6-2/TRBV6-3 . once TGTGCCAGCAGTTACGGAATGAGTCCTAACTATGGCTACACCTTC CASSYGMSPNYGYTF
TRBJ2-3 TRBV6-2/TRBV6-3 . . TGTGCCAGCAGTTATCAGGGGGGAAGCACAGATACGCAGTATTTT CASSYQGGSTDTQYF